This T cell receptor (beta chain) derives from a study of CD8 T cells in ankylosing spondylitis. The study's findings and limits: The authors found the disease-linked clones to be CD8+ and relatively rare in peripheral blood. Matched ankylosing spondylitis synovial fluid reportedly showed significant enrichment of disease-linked clones. In synovial fluid and blood from reactive arthritis, some motif variants were previously reported.

This CDR3 has 14 amino acids. V lost 6 bases and J lost 5; bases outside the gene matches: 6. From germline, CDR1 is SQVTM and CDR2 ANQGSEA. This clonotype was detected a few times. The antigen is unknown. One entry per CDR3 protein, called by TCRdb with MiXCR from the 5' RACE reads. The sample records 250,000 to 350,000 distinct CDR3 sequences, 20% being singletons. This sequence was found in a male donor with ankylosing spondylitis or in good health (not recorded which). This chain connects TRBV29-1 to TRBJ1-4; 10 bases are shared with TRBD1. Sequenced: blood, either unsorted or a sorted T cell fraction (not recorded which). The CDR3 region is CSVSRQGANEKLFF. In DNA form, the CDR3 reads TGCAGCGTCAGTAGACAGGGGGCCAATGAAAAACTGTTTTTT.